The 19 T cell receptor beta chains reported below all come from one sample, sequenced in a study of shared clonotypes between healthy human individuals. The method was immunoSEQ multiplex PCR; TCRdb's version includes in-frame clones alone and lacks a portion of them. The sample contains 2 million to 2.5 million clones, around 93% of which appear only once. Sequenced sample: naive CD4+ T cells from PBMCs. Documented subset: CD45RA+ positively selected. The receptors originated from a man in his late teens or twenties in good health. Some clones in this sample may be carry-over from other donors' samples.

This chain links TRBV30 with TRBJ2-1; 9 positions match TRBD2. The germline CDR1 and CDR2 sequences are GTSNPN and SVGIG (reference sequence). The CDR3 is 15 amino acids. Trimming at V came to 5 bases and at J to 3 bases, leaving 8 bases not matched to a gene. The CDR3 spells CAWGRLAGFYNEQFF. Written as DNA, the CDR3 is TGTGCCTGGGGACGGCTAGCGGGGTTCTACAATGAGCAGTTCTTC.

As to this clone: Other DNA sequences in the same sample also yield this CDR3. The genes are TRBV9 and TRBJ2-7; 12 bases fit TRBD2. In germline, CDR1 is SGDLS, CDR2 YYNGEE. V lost 0 bases and J lost 2; bases outside the gene matches: 3. The CDR3 is 16 amino acids. CDR3 DNA: TGTGCCAGCAGCGTAGGACTAGCGGGAGATCCCTACGAGCAGTACTTC. It encodes CASSVGLAGDPYEQYF.

The chain has TRBV5-6 and TRBJ2-3; D gene ambiguous. Trimming took 0 bases from V and 1 from J, leaving 9 bases between them. The CDR3 is 15 amino acids. The germline CDR1 and CDR2 sequences are SGHDT and YYEEEE. The CDR3, as DNA: TGTGCCAGCAGCTTGGTAGGCAGTGGCACAGATACGCAGTATTTT. This translates into CASSLVGSGTDTQYF.

The chain is built from TRBV6-1 and TRBJ2-5; D tentatively reads TRBD1 or TRBD2 (5 bases each). This CDR3 is built from 12 residues. The V end was cut by 6 bases, the J end by 5 bases, with 10 bases between. CDR1 and CDR2 (germline): MNHNS, SASEGT. CDR3 nucleotides: TGTGCCAGCAGGGCCTGGGGGGAGACCCAGTACTTC. This sequence encodes CASRAWGETQYF.

The rearrangement links TRBV7-2 to TRBJ1-1; D is possibly TRBD1 (5 bases). Deletions cut 3 bases from V and 5 bases from J, with 13 bases between. CDR1 is SGHTA, CDR2 FQGNSA, per germline. The length of the CDR3 is 14 residues. The CDR3 here is CASSFVQGETEAFF. DNA of the CDR3: TGTGCCAGCAGCTTTGTGCAGGGTGAGACTGAAGCTTTCTTT.

The gene calls are TRBV6-5 and TRBJ2-1; TRBD2 aligns across 7 bases. J was trimmed by 10 bases and V by 4 bases; bases with no gene match: 10. The CDR3 has 14 amino acids. Germline V gives CDR1 MNHEY, CDR2 SVGAGI. The CDR3 DNA reads TGTGCCAGCAGTTTCCGGGACTATGGGAGCGAGCAGTTCTTC. Its translation is CASSFRDYGSEQFF.

The V call is TRBV29-1, the J call TRBJ2-7, with D uncertain. CDR3 length equals 12 residues. V was shortened by 4 bases and J by 4 bases, with 11 bases between the two germline ends. Looked up from germline, CDR1 is SQVTM and CDR2 is ANQGSEA. The CDR3: CSVAISYYEQYF. In nucleotides, the CDR3 is TGCAGCGTTGCCATCTCCTATTACGAGCAGTACTTC.

The J gene is TRBJ1-4, the V gene TRBV15; weak D call: TRBD1 (6 bases). The CDR3 totals 17 residues. Per the germline V gene, CDR1 is LNHNV and CDR2 is YYDKDF (reference sequence). Between the trimmed V and J ends, which lost 4 bases and 6 bases, there was a span of 21 bases. This CDR3 reads CATSKNYRESRDEKLFF. Written as DNA, the CDR3 is TGTGCCACCAGCAAAAACTACAGGGAATCAAGGGATGAAAAACTGTTTTTT.

Regarding this clone: Within the sample, other DNA sequences also encode this same CDR3. This chain connects TRBV29-1 to TRBJ2-5; D may be TRBD2 (5 bases). CDR3 size: 13 residues. V lost 4 bases, J lost 1 base, and 10 bases lay in between. Germline lookup yields CDR1 SQVTM and CDR2 ANQGSEA. Written as DNA, the CDR3 is TGCAGCGTTGGAGGGCGGCTCCAAGAGACCCAGTACTTC. Amino acids: CSVGGRLQETQYF.

The V gene is TRBV7-2, the J gene TRBJ2-5, with a tentative D call TRBD1 (8 bases). Germline loops: CDR1 SGHTA, CDR2 FQGNSA. Trimming removed 5 bases at V and 4 bases at J, with 20 bases between. The CDR3 is 16 residues long. The CDR3 here is CASSPRGQGGRETQYF. CDR3 sequence (DNA): TGTGCCAGCAGCCCCCGAGGACAGGGAGGGAGAGAGACCCAGTACTTC.

This clone was seen just once. The chain links TRBV29-1 to TRBJ2-1, with D perhaps given as TRBD1 or TRBD2 (5 bases each). V lost 4 bases and J 9 bases, leaving 16 bases between the germline ends. Germline lookup yields CDR1 SQVTM and CDR2 ANQGSEA. This CDR3 is 13 amino acids long. DNA for the CDR3: TGCAGCGTTGGCGCTCACCGGGGCGGTGAGCAGTTCTTC. It specifies CSVGAHRGGEQFF.

This rearrangement joins TRBV7-8 to TRBJ1-4, with TRBD1 matching 10 bases. J lost 10 bases, V lost 5 bases, and 7 bases had no gene match. In germline, CDR1 is SGHVS, CDR2 FQNEAQ. The CDR3 has 14 residues. The DNA for the CDR3 is TGTGCCAGCAGCCCCAGGGGACAGGGGACAAAACTGTTTTTT. It is translated as CASSPRGQGTKLFF. Full variable domain (rest looked up from reference TRBV7-8 and TRBJ1-4): GAGVSQSPRYKVAKRGQDVALRCDPISGHVSLFWYQQALGQGPEFLTYFQNEAQLDKSGLPSDRFFAERPEGSVSTLKIQRTQQEDSAVYLCASSPRGQGTKLFFGSGTQLSVL.

The chain combines TRBV6-6 with TRBJ2-5; 7 bases map to TRBD1. The J call could be wrong; TRBJ2-7 is a better fit for the DNA end. The germline gives CDR1 MNHNY, CDR2 SVGAGI (reference sequence). The CDR3 length is 13 residues. The CDR3 DNA reads TGTGCCAGCAGTATGGGGACAGCCTACGAGCAGTACTTC. Its protein is CASSMGTAYEQYF.

The chain couples TRBV5-6 to TRBJ2-5; possibly TRBD1 for D (5 bases). This CDR3 has 15 amino acids. The V end was cut by 0 bases, the J end by 1 base, with 10 bases between. Germline-derived CDR1 and CDR2 are SGHDT and YYEEEE. CDR3 sequence: CASSLAPTAQETQYF. CDR3 sequence (DNA): TGTGCCAGCAGCTTGGCTCCGACAGCCCAAGAGACCCAGTACTTC.

This clone was seen a single time. In nucleotides, the CDR3 is TGTGCCAGCAGACAAAGCGGGACCGGGGAGCTGTTTTTT. Amino acid sequence: CASRQSGTGELFF. V gene TRBV27 combines with J gene TRBJ2-2, with D possibly matching TRBD2 (6 bases). This CDR3 comprises 13 residues. With 6 bases removed from V and 5 bases from J, the gap between germline ends came to 10 bases. The germline CDR1 and CDR2 sequences are MNHEY and SMNVEV (reference sequence).

This chain connects TRBV19 to TRBJ1-5; 9 bases are a match to TRBD1. The CDR3 is 15 amino acids. The V gene's germline CDR1 is LNHDA and CDR2 SQIVND (reference sequence). V was clipped by 5 bases and J by 2 bases; unmatched bases: 4. CDR3 region: CASSSRDRGNQPQHF. The CDR3 region has the DNA TGTGCCAGTAGTTCTCGGGACAGGGGCAATCAGCCCCAGCATTTT.

The J gene is TRBJ2-7, the V gene TRBV18; 8 positions agree with TRBD1. Germline CDR1 and CDR2: KGHSH and LQKENI. CDR3 size: 14 residues. V shed 4 bases, J shed 7 bases, and the junction held 9 bases outside the gene matches. The CDR3 here is CASSQPGQVREQYF. The CDR3 DNA reads TGTGCCAGCTCACAGCCGGGACAGGTACGGGAGCAGTACTTC. Drawing the rest from reference TRBV18 and TRBJ2-7, the complete variable domain is NAGVMQNPRHLVRRRGQEARLRCSPMKGHSHVYWYRQLPEEGLKFMVYLQKENIIDESGMPKERFSAEFPKEGPSILRIQQVVRGDSAAYFCASSQPGQVREQYFGPGTRLTVT.

The gene calls are TRBV5-1 and TRBJ2-7; D remains unclear. This CDR3 spans 13 amino acids. Deletions cut 4 bases from V and 0 bases from J, with 8 bases between. Germline CDR1 reads SGHRS; CDR2 reads YFSETQ. DNA for the CDR3: TGCGCCAGCAGCCCGGAGAGCTCCTACGAGCAGTACTTC. This translates into CASSPESSYEQYF.

This chain uses TRBV5-1 with TRBJ2-3, with 12 positions matching TRBD2. This CDR3 has 16 residues. CDR1 is SGHRS, CDR2 YFSETQ, per germline. J was trimmed by 3 bases and V by 4 bases; bases with no gene match: 6. The CDR3 DNA reads TGCGCCAGCAGCCACGACGGGACTAGCGGGACAGATACGCAGTATTTT. The encoded protein is CASSHDGTSGTDTQYF.